A selection of T cell receptor beta chains follows, all from one sample in a study of T cell responses to AZD1222 COVID-19 vaccine. The data were produced by immunoSEQ multiplex PCR, yet TCRdb's version contains in-frame clones alone and is incomplete. The table lists about 150,000 clones, about 92% of them singletons. The starting material was peripheral blood, obtained 28 days after the second AZD1222 dose. These receptors were collected from an adult who received the AZD1222 COVID-19 vaccine. The CDR3 runs from the conserved cysteine through the conserved F or W. The D gene is left open where the match is weak. Size values are once, few and many counts, or a class for expanded clones, and some rows have none.

V gene: TRBV11-3; D gene: TRBD2; J gene: TRBJ2-3; clone size: .; CDR3 DNA: TGTGCCAGCAGCACGCAGCGGGATGGGTATACGCAGTATTTT; CDR3 protein: CASSTQRDGYTQYF
V gene: TRBV29-1; D gene: TRBD1; J gene: TRBJ2-1; clone size: .; CDR3 DNA: TGCAGCGGTACCGGGACAGTGGGCTCCTACAATGAGCAGTTCTTC; CDR3 protein: CSGTGTVGSYNEQFF
V gene: TRBV29-1; D gene: TRBD1; J gene: TRBJ2-1; clone size: .; CDR3 DNA: TGCAGCGTTACGAACAGGGGGTACAATGAGCAGTTCTTC; CDR3 protein: CSVTNRGYNEQFF
V gene: TRBV19; D gene: TRBD1; J gene: TRBJ1-2; clone size: .; CDR3 DNA: TGTGCCAGTAGTCCCGGGACAGGGGGCAATGGCTACACCTTC; CDR3 protein: CASSPGTGGNGYTF
V gene: TRBV28; D gene: TRBD1; J gene: TRBJ1-6; clone size: .; CDR3 DNA: TGTGCCAGCAGCAGGGGGCAACAAACCTATTCACCCCTCCACTTT; CDR3 protein: CASSRGQQTYSPLHF
V gene: TRBV30; D gene: .; J gene: TRBJ1-5; clone size: .; CDR3 DNA: TGTGCCTGGAGTGTAACCGGGGGCGCGTATCAGCCCCAGCATTTT; CDR3 protein: CAWSVTGGAYQPQHF
V gene: TRBV7-2; D gene: TRBD1; J gene: TRBJ1-5; clone size: .; CDR3 DNA: TGTGCCAGCAGCCTACCTGGGACAGGGGGGTATCAGCCCCAGCATTTT; CDR3 protein: CASSLPGTGGYQPQHF
V gene: TRBV7-5; D gene: .; J gene: TRBJ1-1; clone size: .; CDR3 DNA: TGTGCCAGAAGCTCGTACCGGGACAGGGGCACAGTCGAGCCATTCACTGAAGCTTTCTTT; CDR3 protein: CARSSYRDRGTVEPFTEAFF
V gene: TRBV10-3; D gene: .; J gene: TRBJ1-2; clone size: .; CDR3 DNA: TGTGCCATCAATACAAACCAGAATGGCTACACCTTC; CDR3 protein: CAINTNQNGYTF
V gene: TRBV28; D gene: TRBD1; J gene: TRBJ1-2; clone size: .; CDR3 DNA: TGTGCCAGCAGTTCCCTCGATACAGGGGAACCCTATGGCTACACCTTC; CDR3 protein: CASSSLDTGEPYGYTF
V gene: TRBV19; D gene: .; J gene: TRBJ2-5; clone size: .; CDR3 DNA: TGTGCCAGTAGTATAGACGGCAGGGACCAAGAGACCCAGTACTTC; CDR3 protein: CASSIDGRDQETQYF
V gene: TRBV14; D gene: .; J gene: TRBJ1-6; clone size: .; CDR3 DNA: TGTGCCAGCAGCCCCCTCGGGGGGGCTTCACCCCTCCACTTT; CDR3 protein: CASSPLGGASPLHF
V gene: TRBV5-6; D gene: TRBD1; J gene: TRBJ1-5; clone size: .; CDR3 DNA: TGTGCCAGCAGCTTGGGACAGGGGGCCAGGCAGCCCCAGCATTTT; CDR3 protein: CASSLGQGARQPQHF
V gene: TRBV6-2/TRBV6-3; D gene: .; J gene: TRBJ2-1; clone size: once; CDR3 DNA: TGTGCCAGCAGTTACTCCCCTTACAATGAGCAGTTCTTC; CDR3 protein: CASSYSPYNEQFF
V gene: TRBV11-2; D gene: .; J gene: TRBJ1-6; clone size: .; CDR3 DNA: TGTGCCAGCAGCGGGCCGGGACGGCAAAATTCACCCCTCCACTTT; CDR3 protein: CASSGPGRQNSPLHF
V gene: TRBV6-5; D gene: .; J gene: TRBJ2-5; clone size: .; CDR3 DNA: TGTGCCAGCAACGTGGCGGGGTACCAAGAGACCCAGTACTTC; CDR3 protein: CASNVAGYQETQYF
V gene: TRBV5-4; D gene: TRBD1; J gene: TRBJ1-1; clone size: .; CDR3 DNA: TGTGCCAGCAGCTTGGGGTTCCGGGACAGGGATACTGAAGCTTTCTTT; CDR3 protein: CASSLGFRDRDTEAFF
V gene: TRBV24-1; D gene: .; J gene: TRBJ1-5; clone size: .; CDR3 DNA: TGTGCCACCAGTGATACGGATAATCAGCCCCAGCATTTT; CDR3 protein: CATSDTDNQPQHF
V gene: TRBV28; D gene: .; J gene: TRBJ1-2; clone size: .; CDR3 DNA: TGTGCCAGCAGCCACACACCCCTTGGGGTGGGTGGCTACACCTTC; CDR3 protein: CASSHTPLGVGGYTF
V gene: TRBV7-2; D gene: TRBD2; J gene: TRBJ2-1; clone size: .; CDR3 DNA: TGTGCCAGCAGCTTAGCTAGCGGGAGTCTACTTATCTACTACAATGAGCAGTTCTTC; CDR3 protein: CASSLASGSLLIYYNEQFF
V gene: TRBV6-5; D gene: TRBD1; J gene: TRBJ1-1; clone size: .; CDR3 DNA: TGTGCCAGCACCACCCCAGGGGGCAGGGCTGAAGCTTTCTTT; CDR3 protein: CASTTPGGRAEAFF
V gene: TRBV4-3; D gene: .; J gene: TRBJ1-2; clone size: .; CDR3 DNA: TGCGCCAGCAGCCAAGATCCCCCGGCACAGACGATTGGCTACACCTTC; CDR3 protein: CASSQDPPAQTIGYTF
V gene: TRBV9; D gene: TRBD1; J gene: TRBJ2-4; clone size: .; CDR3 DNA: TGTGCCAGCAGCGCGACAGGGGTGAGAAACATTCAGTACTTC; CDR3 protein: CASSATGVRNIQYF
V gene: TRBV11-2; D gene: .; J gene: TRBJ1-3; clone size: .; CDR3 DNA: TGTGCCAGCAGCTTAGGACCGGGGGTTTACACCATATATTTT; CDR3 protein: CASSLGPGVYTIYF
V gene: TRBV5-1; D gene: .; J gene: TRBJ1-4; clone size: .; CDR3 DNA: TGCGCCAGCAGCTTGGACGCTTCCCTGGGGTCGAATGAAAAACTGTTTTTT; CDR3 protein: CASSLDASLGSNEKLFF
V gene: TRBV9; D gene: TRBD2; J gene: TRBJ2-5; clone size: .; CDR3 DNA: TGTGCCAGCAGCGTATTAGGGACTAGCAAAGAGACCCAGTACTTC; CDR3 protein: CASSVLGTSKETQYF
V gene: TRBV5-4; D gene: TRBD2; J gene: TRBJ2-1; clone size: .; CDR3 DNA: TGTGCCAGCAGCTCGACTAGCGGGAGTGTTGAGCAGTTCTTC; CDR3 protein: CASSSTSGSVEQFF
V gene: TRBV11-3; D gene: .; J gene: TRBJ2-1; clone size: .; CDR3 DNA: TGTGCCAGCAGTCCGTGGGGACAAGACAATGAGCAGTTCTTC; CDR3 protein: CASSPWGQDNEQFF
V gene: TRBV25-1; D gene: .; J gene: TRBJ2-7; clone size: .; CDR3 DNA: TGTGCCACTCAATGGGGGGGGCTATACGAGCAGTACTTC; CDR3 protein: CATQWGGLYEQYF